Listed here are 9 T cell receptor beta chains from one sample, sequenced in a study of blood T cell repertoires in COVID-19. The assay was immunoSEQ multiplex PCR, and TCRdb's table has in-frame clones only and misses some. The sample holds fewer than 300,000 clones; 84% are singletons and the top ten take around 9.1%. Sequencing used peripheral blood. These TCRs come from a human donor in a cohort sampled during active COVID-19.

The V gene is TRBV6-4, the J gene TRBJ2-1, with 8 bases fitting TRBD1. Trimming at V came to 5 bases and at J to 6 bases, leaving 6 bases not matched to a gene. CDR3 length: 14 amino acids. The germline gives CDR1 MRHNA, CDR2 SNTAGT. CDR3 DNA sequence: TGTGCCAGCAGTCAGGGGGCGCGGGGCAATGAGCAGTTCTTC. Its protein is CASSQGARGNEQFF.

V gene TRBV6-4 combines with J gene TRBJ1-1, with 8 bases lining up with TRBD1. Germline values: CDR1 MRHNA, CDR2 SNTAGT. CDR3 length equals 15 residues. V lost 4 bases to trimming and J lost 1 base; unmatched junction nucleotides: 5. In DNA form, the CDR3 reads TGTGCCAGCAGTGTTTCTACAGGGGGGAACACTGAAGCTTTCTTT. Its translation is CASSVSTGGNTEAFF.

V usage is TRBV5-5 and J usage is TRBJ2-3, with 8 positions matching TRBD1. V was pared by 10 bases and J by 1 base, with 5 bases of the junction left unmatched. The CDR3 sequence is 13 residues long. In germline, CDR1 is SGHKS, CDR2 YYEKEE (reference sequence). The DNA for the CDR3 is TGTGCCGGAAGGGACAGGCGCACAGATACGCAGTATTTT. Its translation is CAGRDRRTDTQYF.

V usage is TRBV7-9 and J usage is TRBJ2-5; 9 positions agree with TRBD1. Germline CDR1 is SEHNR and CDR2 is FQNEAQ (reference sequence). This CDR3 spans 15 amino acids. With V trimmed by 5 bases and J by 3 bases, 7 bases remained unmatched. Here the CDR3 reads CASSPRDRGEETQYF. In nucleotides, the CDR3 is TGTGCCAGCAGCCCCCGAGACAGGGGGGAAGAGACCCAGTACTTC.

This chain joins TRBV28 and TRBJ2-5, with 8 positions matching TRBD1. The CDR3 contains 15 residues. The trim removed 4 bases at V and 4 bases at J, leaving 8 bases unmatched. Germline CDR1 reads MDHEN; CDR2 reads SYDVKM. Here the CDR3 DNA reads TGTGCCAGCAGTTCCCTGACAGGACAGGGAGAGACCCAGTACTTC. It codes for CASSSLTGQGETQYF.

The sample holds a few counts of this clone. V is TRBV6-6 and J is TRBJ2-3; tentative D call: TRBD1 (6 bases). The CDR3 runs to 16 residues. Germline CDR1 and CDR2: MNHNY and SVGAGI (reference sequence). V lost 6 bases and J 4 bases, leaving 20 bases between the germline ends. The CDR3 sequence: CASSPDTGFTADTQYF. The CDR3 bases are TGTGCCAGCAGCCCTGATACAGGGTTTACGGCAGATACGCAGTATTTT.

The J gene is TRBJ2-3, the V gene TRBV9, with D tentatively TRBD1 (6 bases). V was pared by 6 bases and J by 2 bases, with 10 bases between. The CDR3 extends over 13 amino acids. Germline CDR1 and CDR2: SGDLS and YYNGEE. CDR3 amino acids: CASNRDPTDTQYF. Here the CDR3 DNA reads TGTGCCAGCAACAGGGATCCCACAGATACGCAGTATTTT.

This clone was counted only a few times. The rearrangement links TRBV7-2 to TRBJ1-5, with a possible D match to TRBD1 (6 bases). Germline lookup yields CDR1 SGHTA and CDR2 FQGNSA. This CDR3 has 15 amino acids. Trimming took off 5 bases at V and 1 base at J, with 12 bases between the two ends. The CDR3 spells CASSPSGQSNQPQHF. CDR3 DNA: TGTGCCAGCAGCCCTAGCGGACAGAGCAATCAGCCCCAGCATTTT.

The rearrangement links TRBV7-8 to TRBJ1-5; D gene uncertain. This CDR3 contains 16 residues. V shed 5 bases and J shed 2 bases, with 16 bases lying between them. CDR1 and CDR2 from the germline V gene are SGHVS and FQNEAQ. The CDR3 bases are TGTGCCAGCAGCCTCCGGCGGTTGAGGGGCAATCAGCCCCAGCATTTT. As protein: CASSLRRLRGNQPQHF. Supplemented by reference TRBV7-8 and TRBJ1-5, the full variable domain reads GAGVSQSPRYKVAKRGQDVALRCDPISGHVSLFWYQQALGQGPEFLTYFQNEAQLDKSGLPSDRFFAERPEGSVSTLKIQRTQQEDSAVYLCASSLRRLRGNQPQHFGDGTRLSIL.